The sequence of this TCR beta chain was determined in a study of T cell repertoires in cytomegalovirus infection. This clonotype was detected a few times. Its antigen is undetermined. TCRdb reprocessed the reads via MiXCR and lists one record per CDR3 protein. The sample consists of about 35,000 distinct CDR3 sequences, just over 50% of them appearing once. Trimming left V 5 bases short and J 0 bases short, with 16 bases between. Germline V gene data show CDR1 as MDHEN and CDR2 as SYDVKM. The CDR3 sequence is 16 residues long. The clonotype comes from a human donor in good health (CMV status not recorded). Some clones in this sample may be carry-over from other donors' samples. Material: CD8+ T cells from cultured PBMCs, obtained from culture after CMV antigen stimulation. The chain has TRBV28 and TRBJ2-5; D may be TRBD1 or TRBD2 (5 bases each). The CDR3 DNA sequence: TGTGCCAGCAGTCCATCCGGGACCCCATACCAAGAGACCCAGTACTTC. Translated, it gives CASSPSGTPYQETQYF.